This record concerns one T cell receptor beta chain sequence. Antigen: not known. This record belongs to a study of T cell repertoires in cytomegalovirus infection. Overall study: It was the public TCR beta signatures that indicated both CMV infection and matching HLA type. General study points: Dominating the ex vivo response were HLA-C-restricted CMV-specific TCR beta clonotypes. CMV carriers having the relevant HLA were flagged by cumulative public TCR beta family frequency.

TCRdb reprocessed the reads with MiXCR, giving one entry per CDR3 protein. The sample has around 270,000 distinct CDR3 sequences; 9.1% are singletons. Germline CDR1 MDHEN, CDR2 SYDVKM. This CDR3 contains 19 residues. V was cut by 6 bases and J by 3 bases, with 28 bases left in between. The clonotype comes from a human donor in good health (CMV status not recorded). Some clones in this sample may be carry-over from other donors' samples. The sequencing sample was made of PBMCs. The chain uses TRBV28 and TRBJ2-3; D possibly corresponds to TRBD2 (7 bases). CDR3 sequence: CASSEIPAGASGMTDTQYF. The CDR3 nucleotides are TGTGCCAGCAGCGAAATCCCCGCGGGGGCAAGCGGTATGACAGATACGCAGTATTTT. Filled out from reference TRBV28 and TRBJ2-3, the complete variable domain reads DVKVTQSSRYLVKRTGEKVFLECVQDMDHENMFWYRQDPGLGLRLIYFSYDVKMKEKGDIPEGYSVSREKKERFSLILESASTNQTSMYLCASSEIPAGASGMTDTQYFGPGTRLTVL.